The T cell receptor (beta chain) under discussion was sequenced for a study of T cell responses to AZD1222 COVID-19 vaccine. General study points: White British people made up most donors, females outnumbered males, and clonal diversity was possibly underestimated.

Germline lookup yields CDR1 MDHEN and CDR2 SYDVKM. There are 12 residues in the CDR3. V gave up 10 bases and J gave up 3 bases; unmatched junction bases: 4. Data came from immunoSEQ multiplex PCR; TCRdb stores just in-frame clones and leaves some out. The table has under 200,000 clones, approximately 90% seen once; the top ten hold roughly 26%. With regard to this clone: Its antigen is undetermined.

The receptor was derived from an adult who received the AZD1222 COVID-19 vaccine. This sequence joins TRBV28 and TRBJ1-1, with TRBD1 matching 8 bases. The sample in question was peripheral blood, obtained 28 days after the second AZD1222 dose. CDR3 nucleotides: TGTGCCACCAAACAGGGGGACACTGAAGCTTTCTTT. Encoded protein: CATKQGDTEAFF.